This T cell receptor (beta chain) came from a study of cytotoxic CD8 clonotypes in ibrutinib-treated CLL. The data were produced by immunoSEQ multiplex PCR, yet TCRdb's version contains in-frame clones alone and is incomplete. The table shows some 50,000 clones, with around three fifths occurring only once. Germline V gene lookup returns CDR1 ENHRY and CDR2 SYGVKD. V gave up 4 bases and J gave up 5 bases; unmatched junction bases: 3. This CDR3 region has 14 residues. This chain connects TRBV10-3 to TRBJ2-1; 9 positions agree with TRBD1. The material sequenced was PBMCs, taken after 24 months of ibrutinib treatment. This receptor was obtained from a human donor with chronic lymphocytic leukemia. The chain's CDR3 is CAISARTGDNEQFF. In DNA form, the CDR3 reads TGTGCCATCAGTGCTAGGACAGGGGACAATGAGCAGTTCTTC.